This T cell receptor (beta chain) came from a study of shared clonotypes between healthy human individuals. Splitting of each subset's genomic DNA was done evenly across several immunoSEQ plates. Sequenced by immunoSEQ multiplex PCR; TCRdb stores in-frame clones only, minus some. There are 950,000 to 1,300,000 clones in the sample; around four fifths occur only once, and about 1.5% lies in the top ten. The J segment lost 4 bases and the V segment lost 0 bases, leaving 4 bases of the junction unmatched. Germline-derived CDR1 and CDR2 are SGHRS and YFSETQ. The CDR3 is 15 amino acids. Comments on this clone: The target antigen is unknown.

Points from the study as a whole: Non-shared clonotypes had lower generation probabilities than clonotypes shared by all four sorted-subset donors.

The gene calls are TRBV5-1 and TRBJ2-7; 10 positions match TRBD1. Sequencing used memory CD4+ T cells sorted from blood. Subset denoted: CD45RA-negative fraction. The clonotype originates from a man younger than 30 in good health. The CDR3 DNA sequence: TGCGCCAGCAGCTTGGGGGACAGGGGAGCTTACGAGCAGTACTTC. Translating it yields CASSLGDRGAYEQYF.